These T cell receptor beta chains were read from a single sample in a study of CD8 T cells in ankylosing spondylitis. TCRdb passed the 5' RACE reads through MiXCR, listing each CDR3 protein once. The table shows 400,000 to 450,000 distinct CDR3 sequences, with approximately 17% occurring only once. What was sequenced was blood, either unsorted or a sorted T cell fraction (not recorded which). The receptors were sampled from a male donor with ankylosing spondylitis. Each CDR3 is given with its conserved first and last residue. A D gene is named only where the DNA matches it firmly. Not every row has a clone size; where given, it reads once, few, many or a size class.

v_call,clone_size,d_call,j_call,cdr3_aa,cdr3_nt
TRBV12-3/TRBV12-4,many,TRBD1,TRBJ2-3,CASSPGQGADTQYF,TGTGCCAGCAGCCCGGGACAGGGGGCAGATACGCAGTATTTT
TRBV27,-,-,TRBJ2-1,CASSPLYTGRDNEQFF,TGTGCCAGCAGTCCCCTTTACACAGGGAGAGACAATGAGCAGTTCTTC
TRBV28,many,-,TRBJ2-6,CASSLTAGANVLTF,TGTGCCAGCAGTTTAACAGCCGGGGCCAACGTCCTGACTTTC
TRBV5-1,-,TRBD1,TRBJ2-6,CASSRDRGFGANVLTF,TGCGCCAGCAGCCGGGACAGGGGGTTCGGGGCCAACGTCCTGACTTTC
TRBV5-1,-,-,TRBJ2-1,CASRAGSERDEQFF,TGCGCCAGCAGAGCCGGCTCAGAACGCGATGAGCAGTTCTTC
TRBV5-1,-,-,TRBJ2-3,CASSLFGPTDTQYF,TGCGCCAGCAGCTTGTTCGGCCCTACAGATACGCAGTATTTT
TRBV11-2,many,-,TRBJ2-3,CASSPGPSSDTQYF,TGTGCCAGCAGTCCCGGGCCTAGCTCAGATACGCAGTATTTT
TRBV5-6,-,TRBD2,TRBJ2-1,CASSLDGGGGAGEQFF,TGTGCCAGCAGCTTGGATGGCGGCGGGGGGGCCGGGGAGCAGTTCTTC
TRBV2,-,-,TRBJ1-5,CASCADSLLWPQHF,TGTGCCAGCTGCGCCGACAGCCTACTGTGGCCCCAGCATTTT
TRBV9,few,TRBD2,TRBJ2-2,CASSVTSGITGELFF,TGTGCCAGCAGCGTGACTAGCGGGATCACCGGGGAGCTGTTTTTT
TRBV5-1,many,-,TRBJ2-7,CASSNSGTTYEQYF,TGCGCCAGCAGCAACTCCGGGACAACCTACGAGCAGTACTTC
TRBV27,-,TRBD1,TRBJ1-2,CASSPAGTGIRWGYTF,TGTGCCAGCAGTCCGGCCGGGACAGGTATCCGCTGGGGCTACACCTTC
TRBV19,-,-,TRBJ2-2,CASSQPPGQRNTGELFF,TGTGCCAGTAGTCAACCCCCTGGACAGAGAAACACCGGGGAGCTGTTTTTT
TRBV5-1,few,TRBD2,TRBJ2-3,CASSLTVAKISGRSGADTQYF,TGCGCCAGCAGCTTGACTGTGGCCAAGATTAGCGGGAGATCCGGGGCAGATACGCAGTATTTT
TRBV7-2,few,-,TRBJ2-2,CASSLGVSGELFF,TGTGCCAGCAGCTTAGGGGTATCCGGGGAGCTGTTTTTT
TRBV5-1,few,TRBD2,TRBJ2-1,CASSLRLAGEYNEQFF,TGCGCCAGCAGCTTGCGACTAGCGGGGGAGTACAATGAGCAGTTCTTC
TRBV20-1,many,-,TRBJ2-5,CSAMQGSQETQYF,TGCAGTGCTATGCAGGGAAGCCAAGAGACCCAGTACTTC
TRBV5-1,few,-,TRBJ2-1,CASSRGAGEQFF,TGCGCCAGCAGTCGAGGGGCCGGGGAGCAGTTCTTC
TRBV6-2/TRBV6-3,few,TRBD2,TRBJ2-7,CASSYDGTSGRFLYEQYF,TGTGCCAGCAGTTACGATGGGACTAGCGGGAGGTTTCTCTACGAGCAGTACTTC
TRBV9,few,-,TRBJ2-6,CASSVEGLSGANVLTF,TGTGCCAGCAGCGTAGAGGGGCTCTCTGGGGCCAACGTCCTGACTTTC
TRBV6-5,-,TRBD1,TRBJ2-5,CASSYSRGQQETQYF,TGTGCCAGCAGTTACTCGAGGGGACAGCAAGAGACCCAGTACTTC
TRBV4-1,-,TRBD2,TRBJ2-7,CASSQLAGGLHEQYF,TGCGCCAGCAGCCAGCTAGCGGGAGGTCTCCACGAGCAGTACTTC
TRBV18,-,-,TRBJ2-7,CASSPDPTYEQYF,TGTGCCAGCTCACCGGACCCAACCTACGAGCAGTACTTC
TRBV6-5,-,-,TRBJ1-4,CASSYPGTESEKLFF,TGTGCCAGCAGTTACCCCGGGACGGAGAGCGAAAAACTGTTTTTT
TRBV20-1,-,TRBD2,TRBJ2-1,CSAIRASTSGFYNEQFF,TGCAGTGCCATTAGGGCCTCGACTAGCGGTTTTTACAATGAGCAGTTCTTC
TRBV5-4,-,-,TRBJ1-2,CASSSPTPIYRDYGYTF,TGTGCCAGCAGCTCACCTACTCCGATATACAGAGACTATGGCTACACCTTC
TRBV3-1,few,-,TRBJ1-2,CASSQEGGRSYGYTF,TGTGCCAGCAGCCAAGAAGGGGGACGGAGCTATGGCTACACCTTC
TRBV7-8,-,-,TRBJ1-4,CASSQEDPSIGEKLFF,TGTGCCAGCAGTCAGGAGGACCCCTCTATAGGTGAAAAACTGTTTTTT
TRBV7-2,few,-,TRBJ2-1,CASSLSFRVEYNEQFF,TGTGCCAGCAGCTTATCTTTTCGCGTGGAGTACAATGAGCAGTTCTTC
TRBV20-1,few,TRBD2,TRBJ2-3,CSLGAGATDTQYF,TGCAGCCTAGGGGCGGGAGCGACAGATACGCAGTATTTT
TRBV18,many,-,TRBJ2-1,CASSPQGNEQFF,TGTGCCAGCTCACCACAGGGGAATGAGCAGTTCTTC
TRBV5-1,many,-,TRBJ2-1,CASSLEGSSYNEQFF,TGTGCCAGCAGCTTAGAGGGGAGCTCCTACAATGAGCAGTTCTTC